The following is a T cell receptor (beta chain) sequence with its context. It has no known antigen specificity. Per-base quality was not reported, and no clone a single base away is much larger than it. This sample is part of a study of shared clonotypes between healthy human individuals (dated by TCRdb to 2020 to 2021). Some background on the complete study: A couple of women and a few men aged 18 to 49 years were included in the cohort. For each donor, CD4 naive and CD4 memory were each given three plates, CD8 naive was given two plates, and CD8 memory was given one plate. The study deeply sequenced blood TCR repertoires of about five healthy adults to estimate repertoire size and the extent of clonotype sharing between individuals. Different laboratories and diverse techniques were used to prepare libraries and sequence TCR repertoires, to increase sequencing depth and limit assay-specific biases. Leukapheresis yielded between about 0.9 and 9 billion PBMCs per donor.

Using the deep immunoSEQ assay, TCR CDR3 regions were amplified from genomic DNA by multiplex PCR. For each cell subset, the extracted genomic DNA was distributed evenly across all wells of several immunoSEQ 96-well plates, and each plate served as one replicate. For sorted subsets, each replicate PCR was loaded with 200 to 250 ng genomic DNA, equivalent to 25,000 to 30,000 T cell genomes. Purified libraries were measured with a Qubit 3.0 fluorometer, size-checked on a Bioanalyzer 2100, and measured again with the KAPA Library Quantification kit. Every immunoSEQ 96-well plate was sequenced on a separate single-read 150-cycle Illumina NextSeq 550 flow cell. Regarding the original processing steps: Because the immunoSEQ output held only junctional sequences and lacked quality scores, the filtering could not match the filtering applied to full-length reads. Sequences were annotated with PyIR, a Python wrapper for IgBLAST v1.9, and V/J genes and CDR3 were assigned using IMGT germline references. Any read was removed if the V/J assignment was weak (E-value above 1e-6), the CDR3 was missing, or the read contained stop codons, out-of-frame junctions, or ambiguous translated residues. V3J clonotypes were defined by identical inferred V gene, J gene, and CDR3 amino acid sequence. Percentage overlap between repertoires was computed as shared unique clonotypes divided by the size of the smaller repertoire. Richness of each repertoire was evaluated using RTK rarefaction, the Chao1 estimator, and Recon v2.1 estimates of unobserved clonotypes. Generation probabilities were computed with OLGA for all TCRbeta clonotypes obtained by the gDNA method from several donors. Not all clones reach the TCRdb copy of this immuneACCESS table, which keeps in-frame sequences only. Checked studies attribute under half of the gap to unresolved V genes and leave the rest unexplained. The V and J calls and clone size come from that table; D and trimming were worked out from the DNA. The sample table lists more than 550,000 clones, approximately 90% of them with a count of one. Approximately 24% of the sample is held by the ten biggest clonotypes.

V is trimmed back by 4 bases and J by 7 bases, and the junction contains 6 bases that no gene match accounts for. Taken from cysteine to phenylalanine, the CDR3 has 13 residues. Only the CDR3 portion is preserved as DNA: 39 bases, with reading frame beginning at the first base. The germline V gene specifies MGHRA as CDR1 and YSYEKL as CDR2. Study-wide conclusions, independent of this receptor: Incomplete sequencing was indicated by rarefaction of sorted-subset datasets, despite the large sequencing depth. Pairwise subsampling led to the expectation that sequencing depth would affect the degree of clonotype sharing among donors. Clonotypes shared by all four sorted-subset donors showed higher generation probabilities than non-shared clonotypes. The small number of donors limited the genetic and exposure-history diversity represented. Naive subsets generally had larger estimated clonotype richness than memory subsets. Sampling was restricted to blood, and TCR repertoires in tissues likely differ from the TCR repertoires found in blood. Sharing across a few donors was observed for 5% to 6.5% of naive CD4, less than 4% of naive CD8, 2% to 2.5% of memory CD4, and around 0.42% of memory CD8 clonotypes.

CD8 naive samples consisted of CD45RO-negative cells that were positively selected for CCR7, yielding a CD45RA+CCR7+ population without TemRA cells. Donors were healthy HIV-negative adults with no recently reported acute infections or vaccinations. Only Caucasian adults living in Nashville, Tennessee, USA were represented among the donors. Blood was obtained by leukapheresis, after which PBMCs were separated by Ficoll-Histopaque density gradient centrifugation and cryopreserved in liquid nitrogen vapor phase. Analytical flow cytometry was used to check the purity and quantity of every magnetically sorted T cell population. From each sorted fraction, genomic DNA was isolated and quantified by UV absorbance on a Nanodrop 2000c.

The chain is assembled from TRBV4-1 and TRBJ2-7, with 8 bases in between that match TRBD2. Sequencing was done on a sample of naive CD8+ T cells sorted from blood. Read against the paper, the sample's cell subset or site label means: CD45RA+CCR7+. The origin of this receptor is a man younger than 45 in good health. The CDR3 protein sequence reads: CASSPGLAGEQYF. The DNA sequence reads TGCGCCAGCAGCCCCGGACTAGCTGGGGAGCAGTACTTC.